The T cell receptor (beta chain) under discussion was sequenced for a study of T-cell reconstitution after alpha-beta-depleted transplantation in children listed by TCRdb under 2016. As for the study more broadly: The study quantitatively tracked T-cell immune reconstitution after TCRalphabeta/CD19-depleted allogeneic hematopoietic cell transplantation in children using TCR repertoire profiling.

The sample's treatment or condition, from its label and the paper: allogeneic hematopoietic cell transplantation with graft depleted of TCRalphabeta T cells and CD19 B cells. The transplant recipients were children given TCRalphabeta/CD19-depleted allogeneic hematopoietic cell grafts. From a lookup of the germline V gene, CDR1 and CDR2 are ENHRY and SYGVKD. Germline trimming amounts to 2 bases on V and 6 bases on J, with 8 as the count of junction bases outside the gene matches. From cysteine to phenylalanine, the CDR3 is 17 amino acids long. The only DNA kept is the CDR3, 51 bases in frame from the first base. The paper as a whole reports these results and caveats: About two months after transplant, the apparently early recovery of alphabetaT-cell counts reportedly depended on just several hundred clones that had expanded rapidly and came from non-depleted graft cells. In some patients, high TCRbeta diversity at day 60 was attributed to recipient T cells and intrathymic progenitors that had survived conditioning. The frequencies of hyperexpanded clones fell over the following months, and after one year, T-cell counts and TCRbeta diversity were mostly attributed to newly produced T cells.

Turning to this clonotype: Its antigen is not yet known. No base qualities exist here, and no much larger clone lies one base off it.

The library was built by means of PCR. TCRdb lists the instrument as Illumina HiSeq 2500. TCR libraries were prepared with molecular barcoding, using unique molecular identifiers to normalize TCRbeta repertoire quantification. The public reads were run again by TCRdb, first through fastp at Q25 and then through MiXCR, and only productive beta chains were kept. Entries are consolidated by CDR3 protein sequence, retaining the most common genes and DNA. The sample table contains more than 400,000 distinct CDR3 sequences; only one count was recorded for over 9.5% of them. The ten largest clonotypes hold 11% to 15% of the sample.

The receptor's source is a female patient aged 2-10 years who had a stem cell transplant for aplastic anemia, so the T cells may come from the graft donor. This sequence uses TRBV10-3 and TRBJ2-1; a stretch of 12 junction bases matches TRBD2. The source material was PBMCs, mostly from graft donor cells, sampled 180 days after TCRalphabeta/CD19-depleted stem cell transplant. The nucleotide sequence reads TGTGCCATCAGTGAGCCGATTGGACTAGCGGGGCCCAATGAGCAGTTCTTC. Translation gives CAISEPIGLAGPNEQFF.